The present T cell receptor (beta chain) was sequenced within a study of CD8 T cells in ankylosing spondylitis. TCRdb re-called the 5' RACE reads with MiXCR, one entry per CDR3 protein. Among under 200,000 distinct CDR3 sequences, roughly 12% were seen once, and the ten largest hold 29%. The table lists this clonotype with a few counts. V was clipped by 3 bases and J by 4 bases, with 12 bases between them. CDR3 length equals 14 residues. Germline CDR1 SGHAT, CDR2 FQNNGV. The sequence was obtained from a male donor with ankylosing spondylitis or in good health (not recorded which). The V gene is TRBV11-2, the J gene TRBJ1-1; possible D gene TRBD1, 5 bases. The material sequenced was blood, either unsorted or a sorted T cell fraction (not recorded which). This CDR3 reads CASSFQRGSTEAFF. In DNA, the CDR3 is TGTGCCAGCAGCTTCCAACGGGGGTCCACTGAAGCTTTCTTT.